One and the same sample provided the 21 T cell receptor beta chains below, sequenced in a study of patients and donors after allogeneic stem cell transplantation. MiXCR was run by TCRdb on the RT-PCR reads, yielding one entry per CDR3 protein. The sample contains about 410,000 distinct CDR3 sequences, 15% to 20% of which appear only once. The sequencing sample was made of blood, either unsorted or a sorted T cell fraction (not recorded which). The receptors were gathered from a human donor who was either an allogeneic HSCT recipient or a stem cell or donor lymphocyte infusion donor (not recorded which). It is not recorded whose cells these are; they may come from a transplant donor.

The chain uses TRBV6-5 and TRBJ2-7; 7 bases match TRBD1. The CDR3 length is 17 residues. The ends lost 2 bases at V and 0 bases at J; junction bases unmatched: 10. The germline gives CDR1 MNHEY, CDR2 SVGAGI. In DNA, the CDR3 is TGTGCCAGCAGTTACATTTTCGGGACAGAGATCTCCTACGAGCAGTACTTC. Translating it yields CASSYIFGTEISYEQYF.

This chain uses TRBV15 with TRBJ2-7; D is ambiguous. The CDR3 is made up of 13 amino acids. The V gene's germline CDR1 is LNHNV and CDR2 YYDKDF (reference sequence). Trimming took 0 bases from V and 1 from J, leaving 4 bases between them. The CDR3 protein is CATSRDRSYEQYF. For the CDR3, the DNA is TGTGCCACCAGCAGAGATAGGTCCTACGAGCAGTACTTC.

The chain uses TRBV6-1 and TRBJ2-5; D remains ambiguous. The ends were cut back, 1 base at V and 1 base at J, with 7 bases in the middle. CDR3 length: 14 residues. The germline V gene has CDR1 MNHNS and CDR2 SASEGT. CDR3 residues: CASSEDWGQETQYF. The CDR3 DNA follows: TGTGCCAGCAGTGAAGATTGGGGCCAAGAGACCCAGTACTTC.

This clonotype was found a few times. The chain employs TRBV7-9 and TRBJ2-1, with D tentatively TRBD2 (5 bases). The CDR3 extends over 16 amino acids. Per germline, CDR1 SEHNR and CDR2 FQNEAQ (reference sequence). Between the trimmed V and J ends, which lost 6 bases and 5 bases, there was a span of 20 bases. The CDR3 protein is CASSPNQAVRDNEQFF. DNA for the CDR3: TGTGCCAGCAGTCCCAATCAAGCGGTACGAGACAATGAGCAGTTCTTC.

This chain uses TRBV19 with TRBJ2-7; TRBD1 might be the D (6 bases). V lost 3 bases and J 4 bases, leaving 10 bases between the germline ends. Germline CDR1 reads LNHDA; CDR2 reads SQIVND (reference sequence). This CDR3 spans 13 amino acids. The CDR3 coding sequence is TGTGCCAGTAGTATCGGACAGAAGTACGAGCAGTACTTC. It encodes CASSIGQKYEQYF. Based on the CDR3 plus reference TRBV19 and TRBJ2-7, the full variable domain is DGGITQSPKYLFRKEGQNVTLSCEQNLNHDAMYWYRQDPGQGLRLIYYSQIVNDFQKGDIAEGYSVSREKKESFPLTVTSAQKNPTAFYLCASSIGQKYEQYFGPGTRLTVT.

V gene TRBV5-1 combines with J gene TRBJ1-6; weak D call: TRBD1 (5 bases). The CDR3 totals 16 residues. V was trimmed by 5 bases and J by 10 bases, leaving 22 bases between them. The germline V gene has CDR1 SGHRS and CDR2 YFSETQ. The CDR3 coding sequence is TGCGCCAGCAGAGTGAACATGGACAACCTGGGGTCACCCCTCCACTTT. As protein: CASRVNMDNLGSPLHF.

This clonotype was recorded a few times. The genes are TRBV5-5 and TRBJ2-7; 8 bases match TRBD1. The germline V gene has CDR1 SGHKS and CDR2 YYEKEE (reference sequence). The CDR3 has 15 amino acids. The V segment lost 2 bases and the J segment 6 bases; nucleotides outside the gene matches: 10. The CDR3 is CASSFSGTGHTEQYF. For the CDR3, the DNA is TGTGCCAGCAGCTTCTCCGGGACAGGCCACACCGAGCAGTACTTC.

This chain joins TRBV20-1 and TRBJ2-2; possibly TRBD2 for D (6 bases). Germline values: CDR1 DFQATT, CDR2 SNEGSKA (reference sequence). The CDR3 contains 13 residues. This CDR3 is CSGGRGNTGELFF. In DNA form, the CDR3 reads TGCAGCGGTGGGCGGGGGAACACCGGGGAGCTGTTTTTT.

This clonotype was counted only a few times. The rearrangement joins TRBV14 to TRBJ1-1; TRBD1 agrees at 7 bases. The length of the CDR3 is 14 residues. CDR1 SGHDN and CDR2 FVKESK come from the germline V gene. V shed 4 bases and J 3 bases; nucleotides not matched to a gene: 5. The CDR3 nucleotides read TGTGCCAGCAGCCCCCGGGACAGCTACACTGAAGCTTTCTTT. It yields the protein CASSPRDSYTEAFF.

The CDR3 DNA sequence: TGTGCCATCAGGGGAGACAATGAGCAGTTCTTC. Translation: CAIRGDNEQFF. The V gene is TRBV10-3, the J gene TRBJ2-1, with D perhaps TRBD2 (5 bases). V lost 6 bases and J lost 5, with 5 bases in between. Germline lookup yields CDR1 ENHRY and CDR2 SYGVKD. The CDR3 is 11 residues long.

J is TRBJ2-7 and V is TRBV6-2 or TRBV6-3, with D possibly matching TRBD2 (5 bases). Germline CDR1 reads MNHEY; CDR2 reads SVGEGT. V dropped 2 bases and J dropped 1 base, with 12 bases sitting between them. The CDR3 extends over 15 amino acids. CDR3 nucleotides: TGTGCCAGCAGTTACGGGCGAGGGTTATCCTACGAGCAGTACTTC. It translates to CASSYGRGLSYEQYF.

This chain links TRBV6-1 with TRBJ1-5; 7 bases are shared with TRBD1. The CDR3 is 14 amino acids. Germline CDR1 and CDR2: MNHNS and SASEGT. CDR3: CATRGGHLDQPQHF. CDR3 in DNA: TGTGCAACCCGAGGGGGCCACCTAGATCAGCCCCAGCATTTT.

This clonotype was seen only a few times. A read error may account for a junction end that differs from germline. The rearrangement joins TRBV5-6 to TRBJ1-1, with D possibly TRBD1 on 5 matching bases. The CDR3 has 14 amino acids. Germline V CDR1 and CDR2: SGHDT, YYEEEE. CDR3 bases: TGTGCCAGCAGCTCCCTTCCAGGGAACCCTGAAGCTTTCTTT. Its protein product is CASSSLPGNPEAFF.

A few counts support this clonotype. V is TRBV11-2 and J is TRBJ1-5; TRBD1 is a possible D gene (5 bases). This CDR3 is 16 amino acids long. Germline loops: CDR1 SGHAT, CDR2 FQNNGV. V lost 5 bases to trimming and J lost 3 bases, with 17 bases between them. CDR3 sequence reads: CASSLGAARHNQPQHF. The CDR3 nucleotides read TGTGCCAGCAGCCTTGGGGCCGCCAGGCACAATCAGCCCCAGCATTTT.

The rearrangement joins TRBV6-5 to TRBJ2-4; 9 nucleotides line up with TRBD1. The CDR3 spans 17 residues. The germline V gene encodes CDR1 MNHEY and CDR2 SVGAGI. J was trimmed by 1 base and V by 2 bases; bases with no gene match: 6. CDR3 region: CASSYGTGQFAKNIQYF. The CDR3 DNA sequence: TGTGCCAGCAGTTACGGGACAGGGCAGTTTGCCAAAAACATTCAGTACTTC.

The CDR3 region is CSATRPSGLYNEQFF. CDR3 nucleotides: TGCAGTGCTACTAGACCTAGCGGGCTCTACAATGAGCAGTTCTTC. The chain is built from TRBV20-1 and TRBJ2-1, with 8 bases lining up with TRBD2. Per the germline V gene, CDR1 is DFQATT and CDR2 is SNEGSKA (reference sequence). This CDR3 spans 15 amino acids. Unmatched junction bases numbered 8, after V lost 4 bases and J lost 3 bases.

V gene TRBV7-2 combines with J gene TRBJ2-1; a weak D match, TRBD2 (5 bases). The germline V gene encodes CDR1 SGHTA and CDR2 FQGNSA. This CDR3 is 12 amino acids long. Deletions cut 6 bases from V and 9 bases from J, with 12 bases between. In DNA form, the CDR3 reads TGTGCCAGCAGTCCCCGGACTGTTGAGCAGTTCTTC. As protein: CASSPRTVEQFF.

This clonotype has just a few counts. The genes are TRBV16 and TRBJ1-6; possibly TRBD1 for D (5 bases). V lost 2 bases, J lost 7 bases, and 15 bases lay in between. The CDR3 spans 16 residues. Germline assignment: CDR1 KGHSY and CDR2 FQNENV. For the CDR3, the DNA is TGTGCCAGCAGCCAAAGGGGACGCAGTCAAAATTCACCCCTCCACTTT. Translated: CASSQRGRSQNSPLHF.

This clonotype was counted between two and nine times. The chain is built from TRBV28 and TRBJ2-1, with 8 nucleotides matching TRBD2. The germline gives CDR1 MDHEN, CDR2 SYDVKM. The CDR3 is 14 amino acids. V gave up 5 bases and J gave up 7 bases; unmatched junction bases: 7. DNA of the CDR3: TGTGCCAGCAGTCCGTCGGGAGGGCATAATGAGCAGTTCTTC. This codes for CASSPSGGHNEQFF. Drawing the rest from reference TRBV28 and TRBJ2-1, the complete variable domain is DVKVTQSSRYLVKRTGEKVFLECVQDMDHENMFWYRQDPGLGLRLIYFSYDVKMKEKGDIPEGYSVSREKKERFSLILESASTNQTSMYLCASSPSGGHNEQFFGPGTRLTVL.

This clonotype was observed a few times. The gene calls are TRBV6-1 and TRBJ2-3, with TRBD1 identical over 10 bases. Germline CDR1 MNHNS, CDR2 SASEGT. The CDR3 length is 16 residues. J gave up 1 base and V 4 bases, and 5 bases lay outside the gene matches. The CDR3 reads CASSGTGTGGTDTQYF. CDR3 nucleotides: TGTGCCAGCAGTGGAACCGGGACAGGGGGCACAGATACGCAGTATTTT.

Only a few counts were recorded for this clonotype. The chain employs TRBV2 and TRBJ2-1; the match to TRBD1 covers 7 bases. CDR3 size: 13 residues. V shed 7 bases and J 8 bases; nucleotides not matched to a gene: 8. Germline loops: CDR1 SNHLY, CDR2 FYNNEI. CDR3 region: CASTDDRAHEQFF. DNA for the CDR3: TGTGCCAGCACCGATGACAGGGCCCATGAGCAGTTCTTC. Based on the CDR3 plus reference TRBV2 and TRBJ2-1, the full variable domain is EPEVTQTPSHQVTQMGQEVILRCVPISNHLYFYWYRQILGQKVEFLVSFYNNEISEKSEIFDDQFSVERPDGSNFTLKIRSTKLEDSAMYFCASTDDRAHEQFFGPGTRLTVL.